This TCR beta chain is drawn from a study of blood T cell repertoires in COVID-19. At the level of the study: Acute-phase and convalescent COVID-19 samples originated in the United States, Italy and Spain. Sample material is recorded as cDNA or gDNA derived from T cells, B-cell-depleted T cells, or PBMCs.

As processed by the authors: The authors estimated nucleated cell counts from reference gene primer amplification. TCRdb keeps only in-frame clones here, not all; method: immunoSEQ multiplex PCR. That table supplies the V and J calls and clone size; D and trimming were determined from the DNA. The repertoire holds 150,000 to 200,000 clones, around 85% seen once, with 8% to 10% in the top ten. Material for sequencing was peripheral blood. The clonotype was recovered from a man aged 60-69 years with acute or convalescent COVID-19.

CDR3 nucleotide sequence: TGTGCCAGCAGCGTTCGGAGTCCTCCCTACGAGCAGTACTTC. Its translation is CASSVRSPPYEQYF. The gene calls are TRBV28 and TRBJ2-7; D gene unclear. The CDR3 contains 14 residues. Germline assignment: CDR1 MDHEN and CDR2 SYDVKM. The ends were cut back, 6 bases at V and 2 bases at J, with 14 bases in the middle.